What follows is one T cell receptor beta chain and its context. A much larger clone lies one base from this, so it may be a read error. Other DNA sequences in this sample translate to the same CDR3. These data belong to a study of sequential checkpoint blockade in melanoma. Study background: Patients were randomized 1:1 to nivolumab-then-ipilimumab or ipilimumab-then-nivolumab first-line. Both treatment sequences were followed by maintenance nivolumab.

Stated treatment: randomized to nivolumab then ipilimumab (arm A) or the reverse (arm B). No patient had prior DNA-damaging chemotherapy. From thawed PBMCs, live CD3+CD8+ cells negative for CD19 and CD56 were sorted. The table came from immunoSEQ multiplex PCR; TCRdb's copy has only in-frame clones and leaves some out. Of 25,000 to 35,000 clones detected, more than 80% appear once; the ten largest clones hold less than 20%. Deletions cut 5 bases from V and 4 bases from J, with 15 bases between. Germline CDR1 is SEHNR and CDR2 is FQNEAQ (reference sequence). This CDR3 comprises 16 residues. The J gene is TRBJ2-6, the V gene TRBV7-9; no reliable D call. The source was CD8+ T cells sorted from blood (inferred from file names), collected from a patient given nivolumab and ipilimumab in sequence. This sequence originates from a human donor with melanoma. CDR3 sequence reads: CASSQDPGAGANVLTF. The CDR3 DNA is TGTGCCAGCAGCCAAGATCCTGGAGCGGGGGCCAACGTCCTGACTTTC.